The present T cell receptor (beta chain) was sequenced within a study of CD8+ T cells in alopecia areata. Germline V CDR1 and CDR2: KGHSH, LQKENI. The CDR3 consists of 13 residues. J was trimmed by 8 bases and V by 3 bases; bases with no gene match: 3. This clone appeared a few times. Extraction and reverse transcription of RNA yielded cDNA as the sequencing template. Some clones are missing from TCRdb's copy, which holds only in-frame ones; the method was immunoSEQ multiplex PCR. This table holds about 74,000 clones, approximately 29% found once. The treatment here: oral pan-JAK inhibitor, 5-10 mg twice daily.

The sequenced sample was CD8+ T cells sorted from blood, obtained at week 4, from a patient treated with tofacitinib. The TCR sequence derives from a human donor with alopecia areata. This sequence joins TRBV18 and TRBJ1-4; 7 bases line up with TRBD1. The CDR3 loop is CASSPRDREKLFF. CDR3 nucleotides: TGTGCCAGCTCACCCCGGGACAGAGAAAAACTGTTTTTT.